The entry below describes one TCR beta chain. The antigen this receptor binds is unknown. Base qualities are not at hand, and no much larger clone is one base apart. Profiling of TCR beta VDJ combinations and CDR3 sequences used genomic DNA as the template. An Illumina HiSeq 2000 was used for TCR repertoire sequencing. Turning to the authors' computational methods: Repertoires were assessed using TRBV/TRBJ rearrangement plots, CDR3 size and DJ length profiles, and Simpson's diversity index. Whichever DNA sequence was most abundant in the deep sequencing data was defined as the immunodominant clone. CDR3 amino acid sequences were checked for sharing across subjects and were also compared against the VDJdb database and published repertoires. TCRdb redid the processing of the public reads, applying fastp at Q25 and MiXCR, and retained in-frame beta chains. Duplicate CDR3 protein sequences are folded into a single record with the most common DNA and genes. These V and J calls derive from TCRdb rather than the authors' analysis. The sample records 150,000 to 200,000 distinct CDR3 sequences, 48% of which are singletons. 9.7% of the sample goes to the ten largest clones.

Flow cytometry had shown CD8+CD57+ cell expansion in the patients selected for sequencing. All patients had severe acquired aplastic anemia diagnosed by International Study of Aplastic Anemia and Agranulocytosis and Camitta criteria. No patient had received any therapy when blood was sampled. In the study, sorted CD4+ and CD8+ blood T cells from patients with severe aplastic anemia and from healthy subjects underwent deep sequencing of TCR repertoires. Patients were enrolled under clinicaltrials.gov protocols 00001620, 01623167, 00001397, 00071045, 00081523 and 00961064 in the USA. Ficoll-Paque density gradient centrifugation was used to isolate peripheral blood mononuclear cells. Before DNA was extracted, CD4+ and CD8+ T cells were sorted using either FACS or magnetic beads. This entry is derived from a study of CD8+CD57+ T cells in acquired aplastic anemia (dated by TCRdb to 2017 to 2018). With regard to the full study: DNA extracted from sorted CD4+ and CD8+ cells had a mean of approximately 3.4 ug, with a range of roughly 0.17 to 30 ug. A CD8+CD57+ expansion meant a frequency higher than the mean frequency seen in healthy subjects. The paper as a whole reports these results and caveats: CD8+ Simpson's diversity did not differ significantly between patients and healthy controls (P=0.060). About 28 CD8+ CDR3 sequences were found in both patients and controls but appeared to be highly expressed in patients and within the immunodominant clones of the patients.

From its cysteine to its phenylalanine, the CDR3 spans 14 amino acids. Solely the CDR3 DNA is kept, with 42 bases framed from the first base. Reading the germline V gene gives CDR1 SGHRS and CDR2 YFSETQ. V and J lose 0 bases and 5 bases, and a span of 9 bases separates them. The V and J segments used are TRBV5-1 and TRBJ1-5, with no D gene named confidently. The sequenced material came from sorted CD4+, CD8+, or CD8+CD57+ T cells (not recorded which) from PBMCs. The TCR originated in a human donor with aplastic anemia. The DNA is TGCGCCAGCAGCTTGGGTGGCAGTGATCAGCCCCAGCATTTT. This yields the protein CASSLGGSDQPQHF.